This T cell receptor (beta chain) appears in the sequencing data of a study of blood T cell repertoires in COVID-19. Study overall: The study drew acute and convalescent COVID-19 samples from the United States, Italy and Spain. Sources were T cells, B-cell-depleted T cells, or PBMCs; the material itself was cDNA or gDNA.

Study processing details: Reference gene primer amplification gave nucleated cell count estimates. This table comes from immunoSEQ multiplex PCR, and its TCRdb copy is limited to in-frame clones, with some not included. V and J calls and clone size follow that table, whereas D and trimming were derived from the DNA. Among approximately 410,000 clones listed, 86% were seen once. CDR3 length: 16 amino acids. Trimming took 5 bases from V and 5 from J; bases not matched to a gene: 12. Germline V gene sequence: CDR1 MDHEN, CDR2 SYDVKM. The origin of this receptor is a woman younger than 45 with active or convalescent COVID-19. J is TRBJ2-3 and V is TRBV28; TRBD1 matches 8 bases. Sequenced sample: peripheral blood. The CDR3 reads CASSNSGGAYQDTQYF. CDR3 bases: TGTGCCAGCAGTAATTCAGGGGGCGCTTACCAAGATACGCAGTATTTT. Together with reference TRBV28 and TRBJ2-3, the CDR3 gives the full variable domain: DVKVTQSSRYLVKRTGEKVFLECVQDMDHENMFWYRQDPGLGLRLIYFSYDVKMKEKGDIPEGYSVSREKKERFSLILESASTNQTSMYLCASSNSGGAYQDTQYFGPGTRLTVL.